This TCR beta chain appears in the sequencing data of a study of cytomegalovirus exposure and HLA in healthy donors (dated by TCRdb to 2015 to 2018). With regard to the full study: An earlier analysis of roughly 570 of the donors reported 250 to 350 Gb of sequence data and 117 million unique TCR beta sequences obtained from some 170 million T cells. About 330 gigabases of sequencing data and roughly 80 million unique TCR sequences made up an early release that covered some 640 HLA-typed donors. The genetic ancestry cluster associated with self-reported Caucasian donors included 70% to 85% of the roughly 400 genotyped donors. The study was designed to test whether signatures of past pathogen exposure could be identified by cataloging public T cell receptors. The study used immunosequencing to profile the T cell repertoires of approximately 650 subjects and linked those repertoires to cytomegalovirus serostatus. In addition to the first cohort of 500 to 850 subjects, a separate validation cohort of 130 or so different subjects was used. High-throughput TCR immunosequencing, statistical association of individual TCRs with disease status, and machine learning were combined to predict cytomegalovirus infection status. A later analysis re-analyzed previously published TCR beta repertoires from roughly 600 donors and added high-resolution HLA genotyping to study TCR occurrence patterns. In the later analysis, no new phenotypic data were used to find candidate immune exposures; instead, reliance was placed on TCR beta sequences and their occurrence across donors. An earlier analysis of some 500 of the donors applied high-throughput TCR beta sequencing to assess whether each TCR beta V gene segment acted as functional or pseudogenic. Donor age, sex, ethnicity and CMV serostatus were compiled alongside the repertoire data. A later genetic analysis used genome-wide SNP genotypes for about three fifths of the 666 donors, treating that subset as a discovery cohort. All discovery cohort repertoires had been generated on a single sequencing platform. HLA typing included class I and class II loci at four-digit resolution. The number of donors typed differed by locus, with roughly 620-630 for A, B, C, DRB1 and DQB1, roughly 520 for DQA1, 606 for DPA1, and over 400 for DPB1. Roughly five DR-DQ haplotypes were treated as single units for association and clustering because of strong linkage in the cohort. On average, roughly 240,000 unique TCR beta nucleotide sequences were sequenced per donor among 398 genotyped donors of the cohort, with roughly 18% of those sequences being non-productive. What the work shows at the level of the full study, not this receptor alone: Broadly in line with IMGT annotations, most TCR beta V segments showed up in productive rearrangements about 90% or about 30% of the time in an earlier analysis of 450 to 600 of the donors. A few of the identified cytomegalovirus-associated TCR beta chains were confirmed in vitro to be specific for cytomegalovirus antigens. The classifier was reported to diagnose cytomegalovirus status with high specificity and sensitivity in both the original cohort and the validation cohort. In this cohort, only TCR beta chains were sequenced, and detectable features were limited by the absence of alpha or paired-chain data. Some IMGT-functional V segments, including TRBV6-2 and TRBV6-3, could not be told apart with the 87-base-pair reads, so those segments were excluded. A later analysis found that HLA-associated TCR beta chains were more clonally expanded and had lower generation probabilities than equally common non-associated chains. A further reported finding was that TCR beta sequences accurately predicted the HLA-A and HLA-B alleles for most subjects in the first cohort. A later analysis associated 17,000 or so TCR beta sequences with specific HLA alleles at a false discovery rate of 0.05. Sequencing depth was assumed to be roughly uniform across donors in the presence/absence analyses, though that assumption may not hold. While some public TCRs were present in many individuals, most TCR sequences turned up only very rarely across donors. A later analysis found that TCR association rates varied across HLA loci, with DRB1 alleles showing the most associated TCRs and HLA-C alleles the fewest. The only immune exposure information available for the cohort was CMV serostatus. A later genetic analysis reported fewer N-insertions in productive TCRs among donors in an Asian-associated ancestry cluster than the roughly 700-donor mean. According to a later analysis, parvovirus B19, influenza, CMV and Epstein-Barr virus appeared linked to several top co-occurrence clusters. Linkage disequilibrium might explain the correlated functional status among segregating V segments, but an unknown experimental factor could not be excluded. The sequencing pipeline was judged likely to have produced a cluster of highly shared sequence variants as a technical artifact. When HLA alleles, especially DR and DQ, strongly co-occurred, attributing TCR associations to individual alleles was difficult. The authors suggested that the approach could potentially be extended to other disease states and immunological phenotypes. Because HLA typing was missing for some donors at each locus, association tests included only the typed subset. In a later analysis, most CMV-associated TCR beta chains were found to appear HLA-restricted, with HLA associations seemingly driven largely by CMV exposure. Because counts were too low, approximately 18 rarely observed V segments, including chromosome 9 orphons, were excluded from the earlier analysis of about 500 of the donors. The study listed 164 TCR beta chains as associated with cytomegalovirus. V-gene and J-gene trimming of TCR beta chains was associated with a missense DCLRE1C variant in a later genetic analysis, and the association was replicated in an independent cohort.

The germline V gene specifies MDHEN as CDR1 and SYDVKM as CDR2. The CDR3 covers 14 residues, taking in both the cysteine and the phenylalanine. The CDR3 DNA has 42 bases and is translated from base 1. V loses 5 bases of germline sequence and J loses 6 bases, and the interval between the two ends is 14 bases. The method was the immunoSEQ multiplex PCR assay. For the multiplex PCR, a mixture combining 60 forward primers for TCR Vbeta segments and 13 reverse primers for TCR Jbeta segments was used. A multiplex PCR assay on genomic DNA amplified the CDR3 region of rearranged TCR beta genes. Amplified TCR beta libraries were sequenced as 87-base-pair reads on the Illumina HiSeq System. Per the source publication's procedure: Across the roughly 640 repertoires, a later analysis counted 80 million or so unique TCR beta chains, around 10 million of which were shared by at least two donors. Raw reads were error-corrected and collapsed into unique sequences with a nearest-neighbor algorithm that merged closely related sequences to remove PCR and sequencing errors. To assign V, D and J gene segments, CDR3 sequences were aligned to IMGT reference sequences. For a sequence to be retained, at least a six-nucleotide match to both a V gene segment and a J gene segment was required. A rearrangement was called productive if the CDR3 had no stop codons and remained in frame with V and J, and every other rearrangement was called non-productive. CDR3 was defined by IMGT convention, running from the second conserved V-encoded cysteine to the conserved J-encoded phenylalanine. Sequences without an unambiguous match to a single V gene segment were excluded from the earlier analysis of a few hundred of the donors. An earlier analysis of about 600 of the donors called V segments functional above 56.7% productive rearrangements and segregating when the between-donor standard deviation exceeded 5%. A statistical classification framework was built to diagnose cytomegalovirus status from the catalog of TCR beta chain sequences. V and J gene assignment, in a later analysis, came from comparing TCR nucleotide sequences with IMGT/GENE-DB human TR gene sequences. A later analysis assigned CDR3 sequences and most-parsimonious VDJ recombination scenarios with the TCRdist pipeline. In a later analysis, every TCR beta chain was defined by the combination of its CDR3 amino acid sequence and its V-gene family, and reads without a unique V-gene family were dropped. As a way to deal with suspected cross-contamination and a sequencing artifact, a later analysis dropped 640 or so nucleotide sequences that were highly shared and had low generation probability. A later analysis calculated a clonal expansion index for each public chain from normalized within-repertoire ranks of inferred template counts. In a later analysis, generation probabilities were computed with a VDJ recombination model fitted to out-of-frame rearrangements, and the resulting probabilities were checked against IGoR. A later analysis scored TCR-TCR, TCR-HLA and TCR-CMV co-occurrence with hypergeometric tests, applying a repertoire-size bias correction to TCR pairs. In a later analysis, false discovery rates were estimated by permuting HLA or CMV assignments 20 times. In a later analysis, co-occurring TCRs were grouped with DBSCAN, and TCRdist sequence similarity was added when clustering was performed within HLA-allele-positive subsets. Repertoires with fewer than 30,000 or more than 120,000 public chains, plus five repertoires with anomalous nucleotide sharing, were excluded from co-occurrence clustering. Not all clones reach the TCRdb copy of this immuneACCESS table, which keeps in-frame sequences only. Checked studies attribute under half of the gap to unresolved V genes and leave the rest unexplained. V, J and clone size were drawn from that table, and D and trimming were deduced from the DNA. The sample table records fewer than 200,000 clones; roughly 8.7% of these occur just once. Of the sample, about 1.2% is held by the ten largest clones.

The cohort was made up of approximately 670 healthy bone marrow donors. At the time of sampling, all cohort members were nominally healthy, though unrecorded immune exposures were likely present. The donor was CMV seropositive and was included in the group of almost 300 seropositive cohort members. A peripheral blood sample was collected from each donor, and TCR beta sequencing was performed on peripheral blood mononuclear cells. Genomic DNA was extracted from the blood cell samples with the Qiagen DNeasy Blood Extraction Kit. This clone showed up just a few times. There is no known antigen for this receptor. Base-call qualities are not available, and no considerably larger clone is one nucleotide away.

The V and J segments used are TRBV28 and TRBJ1-5; a tentative D match to TRBD1 spans 6 bases. The sequenced sample was PBMCs. This sequence was found in a woman in her 30s in good health and CMV-seropositive. The CDR3: CASSGSRGTQPQHF. The nucleotide sequence reads as follows: TGTGCCAGCAGTGGGTCGAGGGGGACTCAGCCCCAGCATTTT.